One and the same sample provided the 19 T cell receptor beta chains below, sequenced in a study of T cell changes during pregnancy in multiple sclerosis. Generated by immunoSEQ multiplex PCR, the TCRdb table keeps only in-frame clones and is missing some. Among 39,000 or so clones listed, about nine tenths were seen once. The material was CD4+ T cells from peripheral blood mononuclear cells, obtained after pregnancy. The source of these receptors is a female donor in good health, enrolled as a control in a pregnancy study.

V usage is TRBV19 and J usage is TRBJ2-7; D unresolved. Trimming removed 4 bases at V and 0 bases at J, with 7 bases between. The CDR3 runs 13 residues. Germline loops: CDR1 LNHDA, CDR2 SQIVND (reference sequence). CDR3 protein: CASSRQTSYEQYF. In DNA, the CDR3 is TGTGCCAGTAGTAGACAAACCTCCTACGAGCAGTACTTC.

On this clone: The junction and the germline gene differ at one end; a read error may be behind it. DNA of the CDR3: TGTGCCAGCAGCTTAGAGACAGACCGAGCTTTC. It specifies CASSLETDRAF. The chain carries TRBV7-8 and TRBJ1-2; D is perhaps TRBD1 (5 bases). This CDR3 region has 11 residues. From germline, CDR1 is SGHVS and CDR2 FQNEAQ. Supplemented by reference TRBV7-8 and TRBJ1-2, the full variable domain reads GAGVSQSPRYKVAKRGQDVALRCDPISGHVSLFWYQQALGQGPEFLTYFQNEAQLDKSGLPSDRFFAERPEGSVSTLKIQRTQQEDSAVYLCASSLETDRAFGSGTRLTVV.

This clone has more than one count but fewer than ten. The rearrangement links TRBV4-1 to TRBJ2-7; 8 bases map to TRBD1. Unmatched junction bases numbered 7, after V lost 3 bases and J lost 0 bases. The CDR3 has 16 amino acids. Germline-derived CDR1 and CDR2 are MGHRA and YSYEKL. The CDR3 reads CASSQLWGTGSYEQYF. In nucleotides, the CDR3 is TGCGCCAGCAGCCAGCTGTGGGGGACAGGCTCCTACGAGCAGTACTTC.

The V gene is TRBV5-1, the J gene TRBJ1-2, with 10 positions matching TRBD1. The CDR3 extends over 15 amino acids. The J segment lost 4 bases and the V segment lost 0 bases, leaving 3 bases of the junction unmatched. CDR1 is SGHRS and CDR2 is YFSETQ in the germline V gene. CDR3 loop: CASSLDGQGVYGYTF. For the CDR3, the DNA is TGCGCCAGCAGCTTGGACGGACAGGGGGTCTATGGCTACACCTTC.

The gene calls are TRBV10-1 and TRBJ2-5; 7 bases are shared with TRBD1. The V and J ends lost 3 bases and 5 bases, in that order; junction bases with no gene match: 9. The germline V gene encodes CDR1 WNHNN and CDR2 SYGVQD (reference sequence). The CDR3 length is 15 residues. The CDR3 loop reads CASSDRTGRVETQYF. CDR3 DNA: TGCGCCAGCAGTGACCGGACAGGCAGGGTGGAGACCCAGTACTTC.

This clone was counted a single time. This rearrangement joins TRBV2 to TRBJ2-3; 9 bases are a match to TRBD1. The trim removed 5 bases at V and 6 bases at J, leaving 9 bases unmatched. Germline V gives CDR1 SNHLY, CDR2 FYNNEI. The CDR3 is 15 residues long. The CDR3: CASSPGTGQWDTQYF. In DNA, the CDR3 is TGTGCCAGCAGTCCCGGGACAGGGCAATGGGATACGCAGTATTTT.

Written as DNA, the CDR3 is TGTGCCAGCAGTGCGGCCAGGAATGAAAAACTGTTTTTT. As protein: CASSAARNEKLFF. The rearrangement uses TRBV25-1 and TRBJ1-4; D unclear. CDR1 MGHDK and CDR2 SYGVNS come from the germline V gene. Trimming left V 4 bases short and J 5 bases short, with 8 bases between. The CDR3 has 13 amino acids.

This CDR3 reads CASSFNPTGVSTDTQYF. CDR3 bases: TGTGCCAGCAGTTTCAATCCGACAGGGGTTAGCACAGATACGCAGTATTTT. This chain uses TRBV27 with TRBJ2-3; 8 nucleotides agree with TRBD1. Per the germline V gene, CDR1 is MNHEY and CDR2 is SMNVEV (reference sequence). V shed 3 bases and J 0 bases; nucleotides not matched to a gene: 8. The CDR3 is made up of 17 amino acids.

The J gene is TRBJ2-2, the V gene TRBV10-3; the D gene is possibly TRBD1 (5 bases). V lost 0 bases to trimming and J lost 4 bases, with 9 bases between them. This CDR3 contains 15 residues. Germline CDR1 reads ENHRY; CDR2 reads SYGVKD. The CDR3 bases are TGTGCCATCAGTGAGTCGGGCAGGGTCACCGGGGAGCTGTTTTTT. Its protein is CAISESGRVTGELFF.

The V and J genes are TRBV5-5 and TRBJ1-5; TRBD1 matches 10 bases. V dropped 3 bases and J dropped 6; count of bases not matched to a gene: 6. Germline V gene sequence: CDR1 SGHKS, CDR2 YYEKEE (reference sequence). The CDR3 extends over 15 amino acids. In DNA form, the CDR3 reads TGTGCCAGCAGCTCCGGGACAGGGGTCGCTCAGCCCCAGCATTTT. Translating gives CASSSGTGVAQPQHF.

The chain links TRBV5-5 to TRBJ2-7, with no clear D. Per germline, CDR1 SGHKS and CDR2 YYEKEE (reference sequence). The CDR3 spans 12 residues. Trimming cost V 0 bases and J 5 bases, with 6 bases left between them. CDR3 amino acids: CASSLVANEQYF. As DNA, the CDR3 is TGTGCCAGCAGCTTGGTTGCTAACGAGCAGTACTTC.

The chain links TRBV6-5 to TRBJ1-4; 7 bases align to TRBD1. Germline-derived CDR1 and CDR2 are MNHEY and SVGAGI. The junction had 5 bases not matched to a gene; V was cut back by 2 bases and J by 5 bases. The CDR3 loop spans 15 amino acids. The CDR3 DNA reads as TGTGCCAGCAGTTACAGCAGGGGGGACAATGAAAAACTGTTTTTT. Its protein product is CASSYSRGDNEKLFF.

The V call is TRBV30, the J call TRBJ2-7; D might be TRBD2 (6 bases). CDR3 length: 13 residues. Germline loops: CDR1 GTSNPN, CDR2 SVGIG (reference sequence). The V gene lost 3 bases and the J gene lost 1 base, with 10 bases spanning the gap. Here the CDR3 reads CAWRSGGSYEQYF. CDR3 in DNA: TGTGCCTGGAGGAGTGGGGGGTCCTACGAGCAGTACTTC.

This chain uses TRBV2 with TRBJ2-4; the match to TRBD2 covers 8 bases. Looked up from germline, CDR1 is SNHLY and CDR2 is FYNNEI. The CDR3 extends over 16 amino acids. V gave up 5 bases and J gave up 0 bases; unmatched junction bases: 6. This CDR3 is CASSRGGAIAKNIQYF. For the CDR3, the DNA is TGTGCCAGCAGTCGGGGGGGCGCGATAGCCAAAAACATTCAGTACTTC.

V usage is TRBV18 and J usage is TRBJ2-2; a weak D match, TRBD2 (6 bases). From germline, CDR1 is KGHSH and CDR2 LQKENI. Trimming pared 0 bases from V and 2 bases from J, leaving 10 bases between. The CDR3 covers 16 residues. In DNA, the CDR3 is TGTGCCAGCTCACCACCGGGACTCGCAAACACCGGGGAGCTGTTTTTT. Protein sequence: CASSPPGLANTGELFF.

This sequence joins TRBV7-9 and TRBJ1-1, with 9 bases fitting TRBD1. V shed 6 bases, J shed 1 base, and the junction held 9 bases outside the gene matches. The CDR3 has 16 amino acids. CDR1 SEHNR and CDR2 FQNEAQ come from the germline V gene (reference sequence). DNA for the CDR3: TGTGCCAGCAGGGGACAGGGAGGACTTGCGAACACTGAAGCTTTCTTT. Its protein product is CASRGQGGLANTEAFF.

Written as DNA, the CDR3 is TGTGCCAGCAGCCGAACTTCCGGGACAGGGACCTACAATGAGCAGTTCTTC. It encodes CASSRTSGTGTYNEQFF. The V call is TRBV5-6, the J call TRBJ2-1; 9 bases align to TRBD1. CDR1 and CDR2 from the germline V gene are SGHDT and YYEEEE. The CDR3 loop spans 17 amino acids. Germline trimming cut 4 bases from V and 2 bases from J; bases unmatched to any gene: 10.

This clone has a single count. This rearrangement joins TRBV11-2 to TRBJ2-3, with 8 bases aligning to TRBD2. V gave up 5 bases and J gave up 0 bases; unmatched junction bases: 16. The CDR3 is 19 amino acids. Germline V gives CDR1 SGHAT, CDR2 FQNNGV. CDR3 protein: CASSLSWGSSGLSTDTQYF. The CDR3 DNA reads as TGTGCCAGCAGCCTTAGTTGGGGGTCTAGCGGGCTCAGCACAGATACGCAGTATTTT.

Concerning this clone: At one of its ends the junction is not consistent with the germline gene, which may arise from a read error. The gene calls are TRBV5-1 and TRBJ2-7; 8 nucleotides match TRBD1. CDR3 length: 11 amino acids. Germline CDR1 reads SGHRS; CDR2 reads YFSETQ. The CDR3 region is CASTGGTGLSF. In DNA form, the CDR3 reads TGCGCCAGCACCGGCGGGACAGGCCTTTCCTTC.